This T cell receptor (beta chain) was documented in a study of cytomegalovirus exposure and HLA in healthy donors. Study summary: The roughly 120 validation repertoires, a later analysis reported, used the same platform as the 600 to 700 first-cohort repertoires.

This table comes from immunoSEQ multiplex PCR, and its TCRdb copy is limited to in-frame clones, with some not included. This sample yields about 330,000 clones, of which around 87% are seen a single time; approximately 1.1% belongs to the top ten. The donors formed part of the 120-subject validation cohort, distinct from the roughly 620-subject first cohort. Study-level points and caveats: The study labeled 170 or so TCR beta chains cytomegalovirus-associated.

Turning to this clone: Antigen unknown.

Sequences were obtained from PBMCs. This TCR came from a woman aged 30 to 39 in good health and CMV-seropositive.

CDR3 sequence: CASSSLAGGRETQYF. CDR3 sequence (DNA): TGTGCCAGCAGCTCCCTAGCGGGGGGCCGAGAGACCCAGTACTTC. V and J are TRBV7-8 and TRBJ2-5; 11 bases agree with TRBD2. The CDR3 is 15 amino acids. Trimming removed 4 bases from V and 4 bases from J; junction bases left unmatched: 5. In germline, CDR1 is SGHVS, CDR2 FQNEAQ.